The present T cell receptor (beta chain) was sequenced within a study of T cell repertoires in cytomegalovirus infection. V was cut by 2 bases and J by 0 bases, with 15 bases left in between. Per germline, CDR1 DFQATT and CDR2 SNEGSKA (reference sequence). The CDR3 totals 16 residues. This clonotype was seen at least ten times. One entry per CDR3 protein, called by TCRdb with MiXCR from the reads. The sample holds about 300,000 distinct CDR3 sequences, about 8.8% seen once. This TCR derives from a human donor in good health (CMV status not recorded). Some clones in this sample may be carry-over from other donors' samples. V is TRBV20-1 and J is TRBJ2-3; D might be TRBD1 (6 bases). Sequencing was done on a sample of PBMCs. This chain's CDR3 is CSARSTTQGSTDTQYF. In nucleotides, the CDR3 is TGCAGTGCTAGATCCACTACACAGGGTAGCACAGATACGCAGTATTTT.